This T cell receptor (beta chain) was documented in a study of T-cell memory formation after mild COVID-19. Study at large: TCR clusters were largely donor specific.

Comments on this clonotype: The target antigen is unknown.

General study findings and limits: Day 15 to 85 contractors were CD4/CD8 balanced; later expanders leaned CD4+. Pre-infection memory contained some responding clones, which suggested that cross-reactive memory had joined. The study found contracting CD4+ clones mainly in CM and EM and contracting CD8+ clones in EMRA.

Germline V lookup: CDR1 SGHNT, CDR2 YYREEE (reference sequence). The CDR3 contains 12 residues. Trimming took off 4 bases at V and 6 bases at J, with 11 bases between the two ends. From the 5' RACE reads, TCRdb called clonotypes with MiXCR, one entry per CDR3 protein. The data show approximately 300,000 distinct CDR3 sequences, about 16% seen once. The material sequenced was PBMCs or a T cell subset sorted from them (not recorded which). The rearrangement uses TRBV5-4 and TRBJ2-7; D is tentatively TRBD1 or TRBD2 (5 bases each). The origin of this receptor is a man younger than 30 who had mild COVID-19 (a few samples of this study predate the infection). Cell type and time point are not known. CDR3: CASSHPGTEQYV. The CDR3 DNA follows: TGTGCCAGCAGCCACCCAGGGACCGAGCAGTACGTC.